Shown below are 27 T cell receptor beta chains from a single sample sequenced in a study of T-cell memory formation after mild COVID-19. TCRdb reanalysed the 5' RACE reads using MiXCR and keeps one entry per CDR3 protein. The sample yields about 270,000 distinct CDR3 sequences, under 20% seen once. The sequencing sample was made of PBMCs or a T cell subset sorted from them (not recorded which). The origin of the receptors is a man younger than 35 who had mild COVID-19 (a few samples of this study predate the infection). Cell type and time point are not known.

The DNA for the CDR3 is TGCGCCAGCAGCCAATCCCGGGACAGGAGCTACAATGAGCAGTTCTTC. This gives the protein CASSQSRDRSYNEQFF. The chain links TRBV4-3 to TRBJ2-1; 8 nucleotides line up with TRBD1. This CDR3 has 16 residues. Per the germline V gene, CDR1 is LGHNA and CDR2 is YSLEER. The junction had 6 bases not matched to a gene; V was cut back by 2 bases and J by 3 bases.

The V and J genes are TRBV5-4 and TRBJ2-1, with 13 nucleotides matching TRBD2. From germline, CDR1 is SGHNT and CDR2 YYREEE (reference sequence). V was clipped by 1 base and J by 3 bases; unmatched bases: 1. The length of the CDR3 is 16 residues. The CDR3 is CASSLRTSGGYNEQFF. The CDR3 bases are TGTGCCAGCAGCTTGCGGACTAGCGGGGGCTACAATGAGCAGTTCTTC.

This sequence joins TRBV4-2 and TRBJ2-5, with a tentative D call TRBD2 (6 bases). Trimming stripped 1 base from V and 5 bases from J, with 14 bases between. The CDR3 consists of 15 residues. The germline gives CDR1 LGHNA, CDR2 YNFKEQ. CDR3 sequence: CASSQVGGEAETQYF. The CDR3 DNA reads as TGTGCCAGCAGCCAAGTAGGCGGGGAGGCGGAGACCCAGTACTTC.

The chain couples TRBV20-1 to TRBJ1-5, with a weak D call TRBD1 (6 bases). CDR1 DFQATT and CDR2 SNEGSKA come from the germline V gene (reference sequence). Trimming took 8 bases from V and 0 from J, leaving 20 bases between them. CDR3 size: 16 residues. CDR3 sequence reads: CSIQGKRSFSNQPQHF. DNA of the CDR3: TGCAGTATACAGGGAAAGAGGAGCTTTAGCAATCAGCCCCAGCATTTT.

V usage is TRBV29-1 and J usage is TRBJ2-2; TRBD1 might be the D (5 bases). Per germline, CDR1 SQVTM and CDR2 ANQGSEA. V shed 2 bases and J shed 0 bases, with 10 bases lying between them. The CDR3 spans 15 residues. CDR3 sequence: CSVEFATANTGELFF. Written as DNA, the CDR3 is TGCAGCGTTGAATTTGCGACAGCGAACACCGGGGAGCTGTTTTTT.

This clonotype was counted a few times. This sequence joins TRBV9 and TRBJ2-5; the D call may be TRBD1 or TRBD2 (5 bases each). With 3 bases removed from V and 0 bases from J, the gap between germline ends came to 9 bases. Germline V gene lookup returns CDR1 SGDLS and CDR2 YYNGEE. The CDR3 consists of 14 residues. CDR3 coding DNA: TGTGCCAGCAGCGGACCGGGACACCAAGAGACCCAGTACTTC. It codes for CASSGPGHQETQYF.

V and J are TRBV9 and TRBJ1-1, with D uncertain. Germline-derived CDR1 and CDR2 are SGDLS and YYNGEE. This CDR3 has 14 amino acids. With 4 bases removed from V and 4 bases from J, the gap between germline ends came to 14 bases. The CDR3, as DNA: TGTGCCAGCAGCCCAGAAAAGGGTGGCACTGAAGCTTTCTTT. Amino acid sequence: CASSPEKGGTEAFF.

The chain links TRBV20-1 to TRBJ2-3, with 10 bases matching TRBD2. CDR3 length: 13 amino acids. CDR1 and CDR2 from the germline V gene are DFQATT and SNEGSKA (reference sequence). The trim removed 6 bases at V and 3 bases at J, leaving 3 bases unmatched. The CDR3 spells CSALAGGTDTQYF. The CDR3 DNA reads TGCAGTGCATTAGCGGGGGGAACAGATACGCAGTATTTT.

CDR3 in amino acids: CASSLNAGTGASNQPQHF. The CDR3 region has the DNA TGTGCCAGCTCTCTTAATGCCGGGACAGGGGCATCAAATCAGCCCCAGCATTTT. The rearrangement joins TRBV18 to TRBJ1-5; 10 bases fit TRBD1. Germline V gene lookup returns CDR1 KGHSH and CDR2 LQKENI. After removal of 6 bases from V and 4 bases from J, the junction contained 15 bases not matched to a gene. CDR3 length: 18 amino acids. Combining the CDR3 with reference TRBV18 and TRBJ1-5 gives the whole variable domain NAGVMQNPRHLVRRRGQEARLRCSPMKGHSHVYWYRQLPEEGLKFMVYLQKENIIDESGMPKERFSAEFPKEGPSILRIQQVVRGDSAAYFCASSLNAGTGASNQPQHFGDGTRLSIL.

This clonotype came up a few times. The rearrangement joins TRBV12-3 or TRBV12-4 to TRBJ1-5; unclear D gene. This CDR3 is 14 amino acids long. V was shortened by 3 bases and J by 4 bases, with 10 bases between the two germline ends. The chain's CDR3 is CASSFRSQNQPQHF. The CDR3 DNA reads as TGTGCCAGCAGTTTCCGGTCCCAGAATCAGCCCCAGCATTTT.

There are a few counts of this clonotype. The genes are TRBV25-1 and TRBJ1-6; D is unresolved. Germline CDR1 MGHDK, CDR2 SYGVNS. V lost 6 bases and J 7 bases, leaving 10 bases between the germline ends. The CDR3 length is 13 residues. This CDR3 reads CASRLRENSPLHF. CDR3 DNA: TGTGCCAGCAGATTAAGGGAAAATTCACCCCTCCACTTT.

The rearrangement joins TRBV19 to TRBJ1-2; a weak D match, TRBD1 (5 bases). The V end was cut by 5 bases, the J end by 3 bases, with 10 bases between. The CDR3 is 13 residues long. Germline V gene lookup returns CDR1 LNHDA and CDR2 SQIVND (reference sequence). CDR3 region: CASSDQGYYGYTF. The CDR3 DNA reads TGTGCCAGTAGTGACCAGGGCTACTATGGCTACACCTTC.

This clonotype has ten or more counts. The chain joins TRBV4-1 to TRBJ2-5; D remains ambiguous. CDR1 and CDR2 (germline): MGHRA, YSYEKL. The ends were cut back, 2 bases at V and 3 bases at J, with 19 bases in the middle. CDR3 length: 17 amino acids. CDR3 sequence reads: CASSQTSLGPIKETQYF. The CDR3 bases are TGCGCCAGCAGCCAAACTTCTCTCGGGCCAATCAAAGAGACCCAGTACTTC.

This clonotype came up many times. The CDR3 bases are TGTGCCAGCAGCCGCGGGAACTATGGCTACACCTTC. Residues: CASSRGNYGYTF. This chain connects TRBV12-3 or TRBV12-4 to TRBJ1-2; no clear D. Trimming removed 6 bases from V and 2 bases from J, with 7 bases in between. This CDR3 is built from 12 residues.

This clonotype occurred a few times. This chain links TRBV5-1 with TRBJ1-6; D call uncertain. The CDR3 extends over 16 amino acids. The V gene's germline CDR1 is SGHRS and CDR2 YFSETQ. V gave up 0 bases and J gave up 5 bases, with 12 bases separating them. The CDR3 protein is CASSLVGRQDNSPLHF. The DNA of the CDR3 is TGCGCCAGCAGCTTGGTCGGGCGGCAGGATAATTCACCCCTCCACTTT. The full variable domain, completed using reference TRBV5-1 and TRBJ1-6, is KAGVTQTPRYLIKTRGQQVTLSCSPISGHRSVSWYQQTPGQGLQFLFEYFSETQRNKGNFPGRFSGRQFSNSRSEMNVSTLELGDSALYLCASSLVGRQDNSPLHFGNGTRLTVT.

Many counts were recorded for this clonotype. The chain carries TRBV7-3 and TRBJ2-5; TRBD2 matches 8 bases. Per germline, CDR1 SGHTA and CDR2 FQGTGA. V lost 5 bases to trimming and J lost 0 bases; unmatched junction nucleotides: 8. The CDR3 runs to 16 residues. The CDR3 coding sequence is TGTGCCAGCAGCCCGCAAGCGGGGGCGAACCAAGAGACCCAGTACTTC. Its translation: CASSPQAGANQETQYF.

With respect to this clonotype: A read error may account for a junction end that differs from germline. The V call is TRBV5-1, the J call TRBJ2-1; TRBD2 matches 13 bases. The CDR3 spans 13 residues. Germline V CDR1 and CDR2: SGHRS, YFSETQ. The DNA for the CDR3 is TGCGCCAGCAGCTTGGGGACTAGCGGGGGACAGCTCTTC. This sequence encodes CASSLGTSGGQLF. The full variable domain, rest sourced from reference TRBV5-1 and TRBJ2-1, is KAGVTQTPRYLIKTRGQQVTLSCSPISGHRSVSWYQQTPGQGLQFLFEYFSETQRNKGNFPGRFSGRQFSNSRSEMNVSTLELGDSALYLCASSLGTSGGQLFGPGTRLTVL.

This rearrangement joins TRBV9 to TRBJ2-1; 9 bases fit TRBD1. The CDR3 sequence is 17 residues long. CDR1 and CDR2 from the germline V gene are SGDLS and YYNGEE. V was pared by 3 bases and J by 8 bases, with 15 bases of the junction left unmatched. This CDR3 reads CASSEEGGQGPWDEQFF. In nucleotides, the CDR3 is TGTGCCAGCAGCGAGGAGGGGGGACAGGGCCCTTGGGATGAGCAGTTCTTC.

The V call is TRBV18, the J call TRBJ1-2; D not resolved. The V gene lost 3 bases and the J gene lost 7 bases, with 21 bases spanning the gap. Germline-derived CDR1 and CDR2 are KGHSH and LQKENI. This CDR3 region has 16 residues. The CDR3 is CASSPRNAGGLFGYTF. In DNA, the CDR3 is TGTGCCAGCTCACCGCGGAACGCGGGCGGACTTTTTGGCTACACCTTC.

This sequence joins TRBV5-4 and TRBJ1-6; perhaps TRBD1 as D (6 bases). With 0 bases removed from V and 8 bases from J, the gap between germline ends came to 18 bases. Germline V gene lookup returns CDR1 SGHNT and CDR2 YYREEE (reference sequence). The CDR3 extends over 17 amino acids. In DNA, the CDR3 is TGTGCCAGCAGCTTGGAGGGGGGTACAGGAGGTTATTCACCCCTCCACTTT. Translation gives CASSLEGGTGGYSPLHF.

This clonotype was seen only a few times. The chain has TRBV7-9 and TRBJ1-6; D gene unclear. CDR3 length: 15 residues. Germline V gives CDR1 SEHNR, CDR2 FQNEAQ (reference sequence). V lost 5 bases and J 8 bases, leaving 16 bases between the germline ends. The CDR3 DNA reads TGTGCCAGCAGCCACTTCGGCGGGTTCGATTCACCCCTCCACTTT. This encodes CASSHFGGFDSPLHF. The full variable domain, completed using reference TRBV7-9 and TRBJ1-6, is DTGVSQNPRHKITKRGQNVTFRCDPISEHNRLYWYRQTLGQGPEFLTYFQNEAQLEKSRLLSDRFSAERPKGSFSTLEIQRTEQGDSAMYLCASSHFGGFDSPLHFGNGTRLTVT.

This clonotype was detected only a few times. This chain uses TRBV20-1 with TRBJ2-5; 7 bases line up with TRBD1. CDR3 length equals 12 residues. Trimming removed 3 bases from V and 11 bases from J; junction bases left unmatched: 9. CDR1 is DFQATT and CDR2 is SNEGSKA in the germline V gene (reference sequence). The CDR3 here is CSASGDSSGQYF. The DNA of the CDR3 is TGCAGTGCTAGTGGGGACAGCTCAGGGCAGTACTTC.

This chain connects TRBV12-3 or TRBV12-4 to TRBJ1-4; unclear D gene. This CDR3 is built from 16 residues. Trimming left V 5 bases short and J 2 bases short, with 15 bases between. CDR3 amino acids: CASSHGRPRTNEKLFF. The CDR3 nucleotides are TGTGCCAGCAGTCACGGACGACCGCGGACTAATGAAAAACTGTTTTTT.

This rearrangement joins TRBV5-5 to TRBJ2-7, with 8 bases matching TRBD2. With V trimmed by 3 bases and J by 1 base, 9 bases remained unmatched. This CDR3 region has 16 residues. Germline lookup yields CDR1 SGHKS and CDR2 YYEKEE (reference sequence). CDR3 sequence reads: CASSYSAGGSSYEQYV. DNA of the CDR3: TGTGCCAGCAGCTATTCGGCGGGGGGCAGTTCCTACGAGCAGTACGTC.

This clonotype was detected many times. The V and J genes are TRBV12-3 or TRBV12-4 and TRBJ2-1, with 11 bases identical to TRBD2. The ends lost 2 bases at V and 4 bases at J; junction bases unmatched: 1. The CDR3 spans 15 residues. The CDR3 loop is CASSLRTSGYNEQFF. The CDR3 region has the DNA TGTGCCAGCAGTTTACGGACTAGCGGGTACAATGAGCAGTTCTTC.

This clonotype appeared a few times. V is TRBV4-1 and J is TRBJ2-4; 11 bases are a match to TRBD2. Trimming took 1 base from V and 9 from J; bases not matched to a gene: 11. Germline V gene sequence: CDR1 MGHRA, CDR2 YSYEKL. The CDR3 runs 17 residues. CDR3 in amino acids: CASSQGGLAGGLSIQYF. CDR3 in DNA: TGCGCCAGCAGCCAAGGCGGTCTAGCGGGGGGTCTGAGCATTCAGTACTTC.

This clonotype showed up just a few times. Here the CDR3 reads CASSLGYGNTIYF. CDR3 nucleotides: TGTGCCAGCAGCTTGGGATATGGAAACACCATATATTTT. V is TRBV7-3 and J is TRBJ1-3; D gene uncertain. Trimming removed 3 bases from V and 3 bases from J, with 6 bases in between. Germline V gives CDR1 SGHTA, CDR2 FQGTGA. The CDR3 runs to 13 residues.